This T cell receptor beta chain is drawn from a study of T cells in localized non-small cell lung cancer. The study, taken as a whole, reports: Among the tissues sampled, uninvolved adjacent lung had the highest T cell clonality, above tumor.

Turning to this clone: Antigen: not known.

Using immunoSEQ multiplex PCR, the repertoire was profiled, and TCRdb retains in-frame clones only, with some absent. Of tens of thousands of clones in the sample, 85% to 90% were seen once. The CDR3 covers 15 residues. The V gene lost 0 bases and the J gene lost 2 bases, with 9 bases spanning the gap. In germline, CDR1 is SGDLS, CDR2 YYNGEE. The input for sequencing was peripheral blood, taken before any cancer treatment. The J gene is TRBJ2-1, the V gene TRBV9; possibly TRBD1 or TRBD2 for D (6 bases each). This receptor was identified in a woman aged 18-49 years with stage III lung adenocarcinoma. The CDR3 region has the DNA TGTGCCAGCAGCGTAGTCGGGGGCCCCTACAATGAGCAGTTCTTC. Translated: CASSVVGGPYNEQFF.